One and the same sample provided the 18 T cell receptor beta chains below, sequenced in a study of monozygotic twins with inflammatory bowel disease. TCRdb re-called the 5' RACE reads and shows each CDR3 protein once, DNA omitted. This sample carries some 100,000 distinct CDR3 sequences, with around an eighth going to the ten biggest clones. Sequencing was carried out using blood. These receptors originate from a human donor with ulcerative colitis or Crohn's disease, or a healthy co-twin of an affected twin (not recorded which).

This CDR3 reads CASSPISTSGGILNTGELFF. The chain links TRBV7-2 to TRBJ2-2; as DNA is missing, the TRBD2 call by TCRdb cannot be tested. The germline V gene encodes CDR1 SGHTA and CDR2 FQGNSA. This CDR3 has 20 amino acids.

This chain uses TRBV27 with TRBJ2-4. Germline V gene sequence: CDR1 MNHEY, CDR2 SMNVEV (reference sequence). CDR3 size: 13 residues. The CDR3 loop is CASSLTSWGIQYF.

The V and J genes are TRBV4-1 and TRBJ2-1; no DNA is available, so the TRBD2 call from TCRdb remains unchecked. The CDR3 contains 15 residues. Germline V gene lookup returns CDR1 MGHRA and CDR2 YSYEKL. The CDR3 sequence: CASSQVRAAYNEQFF.

The chain recombines TRBV28 with TRBJ2-1; the D gene TCRdb calls, TRBD2, cannot be checked with no DNA. This CDR3 is built from 14 residues. Germline V gene lookup returns CDR1 MDHEN and CDR2 SYDVKM. This CDR3 is CASLGLATQEEQFF.

The chain employs TRBV11-1 and TRBJ2-2; the D gene TCRdb calls, TRBD2, cannot be checked with no DNA. There are 18 residues in the CDR3. Germline values: CDR1 SGHAT, CDR2 FQDESV (reference sequence). The CDR3 protein is CASSLVARLAGTSGELFF.

This rearrangement joins TRBV20-1 to TRBJ2-2; lacking DNA, the TRBD1 call made by TCRdb goes unchecked. The germline V gene has CDR1 DFQATT and CDR2 SNEGSKA (reference sequence). The CDR3 contains 15 residues. The CDR3 sequence is CSARDGAPEPGELFF.

The chain recombines TRBV6-4 with TRBJ2-3; lacking DNA, the TRBD1 call made by TCRdb goes unchecked. The CDR3 is 15 amino acids. Germline V CDR1 and CDR2: MRHNA, SNTAGT. The CDR3 loop is CASSPLGGPTDTQYF.

This chain uses TRBV5-1 with TRBJ2-7; no DNA is available, so the TRBD2 call from TCRdb remains unchecked. This CDR3 contains 14 residues. CDR1 SGHRS and CDR2 YFSETQ come from the germline V gene. CDR3 sequence reads: CASSEGTRGAEQYF.

CDR3 region: CSARDLTGPGSPLHF. The V gene is TRBV20-1, the J gene TRBJ1-6; TCRdb's D call of TRBD1 is untestable without DNA. From germline, CDR1 is DFQATT and CDR2 SNEGSKA (reference sequence). This CDR3 has 15 residues.

The V and J genes are TRBV12-3 or TRBV12-4 and TRBJ1-6; TCRdb calls TRBD1, which cannot be checked without DNA. The CDR3 sequence is 12 residues long. The CDR3 sequence is CATQGTSSPLHF.

CDR3 sequence reads: CASSLVAGREFF. The genes are TRBV5-6 and TRBJ2-1. Germline lookup yields CDR1 SGHDT and CDR2 YYEEEE. This CDR3 is built from 12 residues. Using reference TRBV5-6 and TRBJ2-1 for the parts outside the CDR3, the full variable domain is DAGVTQSPTHLIKTRGQQVTLRCSPKSGHDTVSWYQQALGQGPQFIFQYYEEEERQRGNFPDRFSGHQFPNYSSELNVNALLLGDSALYLCASSLVAGREFFGPGTRLTVL.

The rearrangement links TRBV11-2 to TRBJ2-2. This CDR3 spans 16 amino acids. Germline-derived CDR1 and CDR2 are SGHAT and FQNNGV. CDR3 sequence: CASSPYGSANTGELFF. Full variable domain (outside the CDR3, taken from reference TRBV11-2 and TRBJ2-2): EAGVAQSPRYKIIEKRQSVAFWCNPISGHATLYWYQQILGQGPKLLIQFQNNGVVDDSQLPKDRFSAERLKGVDSTLKIQPAKLEDSAVYLCASSPYGSANTGELFFGEGSRLTVL.

The chain has TRBV6-1 and TRBJ1-3; TCRdb's D call of TRBD1 is untestable without DNA. This CDR3 has 15 amino acids. CDR1 and CDR2 (germline): MNHNS, SASEGT. CDR3 sequence: CASRRTGGNGNTIYF.

This rearrangement joins TRBV7-9 to TRBJ1-4; the TCRdb D gene call, TRBD1, has no DNA to confirm it. The V gene's germline CDR1 is SEHNR and CDR2 FQNEAQ (reference sequence). The CDR3 loop spans 16 amino acids. CDR3 in amino acids: CASSLLPGQGAEKLFF. Drawing the rest from reference TRBV7-9 and TRBJ1-4, the complete variable domain is DTGVSQNPRHKITKRGQNVTFRCDPISEHNRLYWYRQTLGQGPEFLTYFQNEAQLEKSRLLSDRFSAERPKGSFSTLEIQRTEQGDSAMYLCASSLLPGQGAEKLFFGSGTQLSVL.

This chain joins TRBV5-1 and TRBJ2-7. There are 14 residues in the CDR3. Germline lookup yields CDR1 SGHRS and CDR2 YFSETQ. The CDR3 protein is CASTVTVETYEQYF.

V and J are TRBV5-6 and TRBJ2-1; TCRdb picks TRBD1, but there is no DNA to check that call. Germline values: CDR1 SGHDT, CDR2 YYEEEE. CDR3 length equals 17 residues. The CDR3 here is CASSSPTTWSSYNEQFF.

The V gene is TRBV12-3 or TRBV12-4, the J gene TRBJ1-1; absent DNA, TCRdb's TRBD1 call cannot be checked. This CDR3 has 12 residues. Here the CDR3 reads CASTRGNTEAFF.

The chain is built from TRBV7-6 and TRBJ2-7; TCRdb selects TRBD2, and the lack of DNA leaves this call unchecked. This CDR3 spans 15 amino acids. From germline, CDR1 is SGHVS and CDR2 FNYEAQ. CDR3 in amino acids: CASSLAGLAGYEQYF.